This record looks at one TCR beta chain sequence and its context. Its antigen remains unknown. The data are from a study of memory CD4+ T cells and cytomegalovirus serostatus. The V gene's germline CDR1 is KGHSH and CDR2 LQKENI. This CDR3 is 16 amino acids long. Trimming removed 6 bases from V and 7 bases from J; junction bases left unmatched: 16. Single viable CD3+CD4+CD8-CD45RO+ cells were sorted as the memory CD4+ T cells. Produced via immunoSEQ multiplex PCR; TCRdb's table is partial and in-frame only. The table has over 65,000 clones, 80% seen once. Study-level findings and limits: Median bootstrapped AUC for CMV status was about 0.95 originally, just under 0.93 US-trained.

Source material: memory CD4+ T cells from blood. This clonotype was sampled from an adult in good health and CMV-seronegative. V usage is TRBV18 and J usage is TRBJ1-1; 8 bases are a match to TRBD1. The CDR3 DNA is TGTGCCAGCTCCCACGCAGGGGGCGCGAGAAAAGTTGAAGCTTTCTTT. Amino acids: CASSHAGGARKVEAFF.